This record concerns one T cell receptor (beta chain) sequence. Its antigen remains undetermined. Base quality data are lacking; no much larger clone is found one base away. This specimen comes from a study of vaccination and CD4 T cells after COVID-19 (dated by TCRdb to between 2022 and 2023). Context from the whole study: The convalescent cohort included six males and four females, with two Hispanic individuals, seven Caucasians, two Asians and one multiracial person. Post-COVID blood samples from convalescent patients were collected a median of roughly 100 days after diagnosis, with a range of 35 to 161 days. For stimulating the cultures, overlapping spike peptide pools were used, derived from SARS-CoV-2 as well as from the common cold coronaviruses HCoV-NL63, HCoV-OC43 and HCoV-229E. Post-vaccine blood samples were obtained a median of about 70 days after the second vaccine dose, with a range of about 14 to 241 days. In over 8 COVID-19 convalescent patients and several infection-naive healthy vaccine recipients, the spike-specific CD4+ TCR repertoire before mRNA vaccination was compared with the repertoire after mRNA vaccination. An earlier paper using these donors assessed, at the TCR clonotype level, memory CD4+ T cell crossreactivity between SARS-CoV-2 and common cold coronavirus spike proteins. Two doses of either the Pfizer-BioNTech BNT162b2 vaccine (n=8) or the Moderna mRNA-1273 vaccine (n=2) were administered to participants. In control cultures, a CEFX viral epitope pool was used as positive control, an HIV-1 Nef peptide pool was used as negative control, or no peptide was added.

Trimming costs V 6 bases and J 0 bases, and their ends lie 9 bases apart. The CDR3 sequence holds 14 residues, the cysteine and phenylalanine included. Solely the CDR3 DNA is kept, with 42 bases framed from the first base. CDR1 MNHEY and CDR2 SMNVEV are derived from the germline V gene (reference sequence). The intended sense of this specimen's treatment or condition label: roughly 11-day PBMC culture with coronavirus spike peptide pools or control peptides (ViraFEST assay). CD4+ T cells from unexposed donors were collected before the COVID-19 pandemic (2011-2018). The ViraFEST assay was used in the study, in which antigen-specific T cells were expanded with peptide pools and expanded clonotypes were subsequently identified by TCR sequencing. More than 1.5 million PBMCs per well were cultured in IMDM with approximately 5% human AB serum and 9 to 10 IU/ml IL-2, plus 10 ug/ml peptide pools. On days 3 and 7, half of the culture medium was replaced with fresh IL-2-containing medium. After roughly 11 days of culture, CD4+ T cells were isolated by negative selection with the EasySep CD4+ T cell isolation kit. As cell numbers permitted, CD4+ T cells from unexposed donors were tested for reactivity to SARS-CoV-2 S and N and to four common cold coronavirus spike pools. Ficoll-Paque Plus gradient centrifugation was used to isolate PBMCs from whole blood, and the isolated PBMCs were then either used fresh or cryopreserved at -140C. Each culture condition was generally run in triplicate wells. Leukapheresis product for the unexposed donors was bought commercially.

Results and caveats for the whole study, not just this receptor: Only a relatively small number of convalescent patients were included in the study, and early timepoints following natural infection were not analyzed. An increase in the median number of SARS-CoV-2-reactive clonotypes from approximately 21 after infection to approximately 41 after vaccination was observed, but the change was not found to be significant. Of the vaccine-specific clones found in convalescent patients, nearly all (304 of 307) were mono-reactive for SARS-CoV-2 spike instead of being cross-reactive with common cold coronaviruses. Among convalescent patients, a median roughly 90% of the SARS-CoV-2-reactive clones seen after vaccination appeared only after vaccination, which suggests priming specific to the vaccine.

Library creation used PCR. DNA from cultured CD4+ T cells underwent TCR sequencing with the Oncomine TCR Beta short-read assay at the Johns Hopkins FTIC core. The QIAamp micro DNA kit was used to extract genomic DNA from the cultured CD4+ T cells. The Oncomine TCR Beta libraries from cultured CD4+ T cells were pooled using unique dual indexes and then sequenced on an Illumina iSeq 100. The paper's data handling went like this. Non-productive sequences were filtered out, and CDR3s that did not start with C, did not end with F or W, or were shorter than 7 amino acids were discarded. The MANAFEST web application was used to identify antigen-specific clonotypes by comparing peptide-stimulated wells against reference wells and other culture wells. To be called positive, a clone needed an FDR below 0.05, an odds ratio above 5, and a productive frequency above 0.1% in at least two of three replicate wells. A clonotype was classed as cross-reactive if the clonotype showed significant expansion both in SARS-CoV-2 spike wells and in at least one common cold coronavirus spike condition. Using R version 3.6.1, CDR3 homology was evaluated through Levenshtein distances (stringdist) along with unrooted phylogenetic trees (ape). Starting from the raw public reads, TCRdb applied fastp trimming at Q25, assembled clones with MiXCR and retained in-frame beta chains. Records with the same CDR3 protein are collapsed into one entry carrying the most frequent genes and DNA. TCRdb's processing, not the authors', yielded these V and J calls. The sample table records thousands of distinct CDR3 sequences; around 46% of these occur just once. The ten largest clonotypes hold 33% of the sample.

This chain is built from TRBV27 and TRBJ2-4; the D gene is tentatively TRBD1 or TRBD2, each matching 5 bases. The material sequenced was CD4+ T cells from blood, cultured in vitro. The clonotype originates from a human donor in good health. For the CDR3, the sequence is CASRGELAKNIQYF. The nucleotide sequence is TGTGCCAGCAGGGGGGAGTTAGCCAAAAACATTCAGTACTTC.